Shown below are 2 T cell receptor beta chains from a single sample sequenced in a study of blood T cell repertoires in COVID-19. TCRdb's copy holds only in-frame clones and misses some; the assay was immunoSEQ multiplex PCR. The repertoire holds approximately 120,000 clones, with more than 70% as singletons. Sequences were obtained from peripheral blood. These receptors all stem from an elderly woman with COVID-19, enrolled during active disease.

The V call is TRBV19, the J call TRBJ1-1; possible D gene TRBD1, 6 bases. This CDR3 has 15 residues. V gave up 5 bases and J gave up 6 bases, with 19 bases separating them. Germline V CDR1 and CDR2: LNHDA, SQIVND (reference sequence). CDR3 in amino acids: CASSPSGTKFAEAFF. CDR3 in DNA: TGTGCCAGTAGTCCCTCCGGGACAAAATTCGCTGAAGCTTTCTTT.

The chain is built from TRBV28 and TRBJ2-2, with TRBD1 matching 9 bases. With 5 bases clipped from V and 6 bases from J, the junction kept 7 bases outside the gene matches. This CDR3 region has 15 residues. CDR1 and CDR2 from the germline V gene are MDHEN and SYDVKM. This chain's CDR3 is CASSDWTGVAGELFF. Here the CDR3 DNA reads TGTGCCAGCAGTGACTGGACAGGGGTGGCCGGGGAGCTGTTTTTT.